Sequencing of this T cell receptor (beta chain) was carried out in a study of neurological immune-mediated disorders. TCRdb called the 5' RACE reads again in MiXCR, with one record for every CDR3 protein. The sample has some 24,000 distinct CDR3 sequences; about 6.3% are singletons. Healthy controls comprised blood bank volunteers in Maryland, USA. Source material was 2 million unsorted PBMCs, stored at -80 °C in RNAlater. This clonotype was picked up many times. Germline V gene sequence: CDR1 SGHVS, CDR2 FQNEAQ. The CDR3 is 16 amino acids. Trimming took off 2 bases at V and 5 bases at J, with 18 bases between the two ends.

Sequencing was carried out using PBMCs. This TCR derives from a middle-aged woman in good health. The genes are TRBV7-8 and TRBJ2-5; D gene unclear. The CDR3 DNA reads as TGTGCCAGCAGCTTATCGTCCGGACCCGGTGGGGAGACCCAGTACTTC. Residues: CASSLSSGPGGETQYF.